This paragraph covers one T cell receptor beta chain sequence. Its specificity is not known. The record originates from a study of cytomegalovirus exposure and HLA in healthy donors. Findings of the study overall: Follow-up analysis seemed to connect common viral pathogens with several of the most significant clusters identified.

The study ran its PCR with 60 Vbeta and 13 Jbeta primers. Here immunoSEQ multiplex PCR was the method, and the copy in TCRdb shows in-frame clones only, minus some. Of 55,000 to 70,000 clones in the sample, about 84% are singletons; the top ten hold almost 6%. The CDR3 has 15 residues. With V trimmed by 2 bases and J by 4 bases, 3 bases remained unmatched. The germline V gene encodes CDR1 ENHRY and CDR2 SYGVKD. Sequenced material: PBMCs. This TCR came from a male donor in good health and CMV-seronegative. This chain joins TRBV10-3 and TRBJ2-3; TRBD2 aligns across 10 bases. The CDR3 nucleotides read TGTGCCATCAGTGAGGGGACTAGCGAGCCAGATACGCAGTATTTT. It is translated as CAISEGTSEPDTQYF.